The next 5 T cell receptor beta chains were all read from a single sample in a study of shared clonotypes between healthy human individuals. Only in-frame clones appear in the TCRdb table, and some are missing; sequencing was by immunoSEQ multiplex PCR. The profile shows about 2.3 million clones, under 95% of them singletons. Sequencing was performed on naive CD4+ T cells from PBMCs. The subset here: CD45RA+ positively selected. The receptors shown here come from a man younger than 35 in good health. Some clones in this sample may be carry-over from other donors' samples.

The chain recombines TRBV5-1 with TRBJ2-3; 11 nucleotides match TRBD1. The CDR3 is 16 amino acids. Germline values: CDR1 SGHRS, CDR2 YFSETQ. V lost 4 bases to trimming and J lost 5 bases; unmatched junction nucleotides: 9. CDR3 in amino acids: CASSPRTGGFVDTQYF. The CDR3 DNA is TGCGCCAGCAGCCCCCGGACAGGGGGCTTTGTAGATACGCAGTATTTT.

This clone has only a few counts. The genes are TRBV7-8 and TRBJ1-1, with TRBD1 matching 7 bases. CDR3 length: 14 residues. The germline CDR1 and CDR2 sequences are SGHVS and FQNEAQ. After removal of 5 bases from V and 8 bases from J, the junction contained 11 bases not matched to a gene. The DNA of the CDR3 is TGTGCCAGCAGCCTACGACAGGGATTGGTGGAAGCTTTCTTT. Translated, it gives CASSLRQGLVEAFF.

The chain employs TRBV5-8 and TRBJ1-5; D is ambiguous. The CDR3 is 16 residues long. Trimming removed 0 bases at V and 0 bases at J, with 10 bases between. Germline CDR1 and CDR2: SGHTS and YDEGEE. This CDR3 reads CASSLGVGISNQPQHF. The CDR3 nucleotides read TGTGCCAGCAGCTTGGGGGTGGGGATTAGCAATCAGCCCCAGCATTTT. The full variable domain, in which reference TRBV5-8 and TRBJ1-5 provide the parts outside the CDR3, is EAGVTQSPTHLIKTRGQQATLRCSPISGHTSVYWYQQALGLGLQFLLWYDEGEERNRGNFPPRFSGRQFPNYSSELNVNALELEDSALYLCASSLGVGISNQPQHFGDGTRLSIL.

CDR3 sequence reads: CASSLLTSGWNEQFF. In DNA form, the CDR3 reads TGTGCCAGCAGCTTATTAACTAGCGGGTGGAATGAGCAGTTCTTC. The chain couples TRBV7-9 to TRBJ2-1; 9 bases are a match to TRBD2. The length of the CDR3 is 15 residues. From germline, CDR1 is SEHNR and CDR2 FQNEAQ (reference sequence). V gave up 2 bases and J gave up 7 bases; unmatched junction bases: 6.

Only one count was recorded for this clone. The chain recombines TRBV6-1 with TRBJ2-7, with 7 bases aligning to TRBD1. Per germline, CDR1 MNHNS and CDR2 SASEGT. This CDR3 has 14 residues. Germline trimming cut 6 bases from V and 4 bases from J; bases unmatched to any gene: 9. CDR3 DNA sequence: TGTGCCAGCAGCCGCACCCGACAGGGATACGAGCAGTACTTC. This codes for CASSRTRQGYEQYF.